The entry below describes one T cell receptor beta chain. Its cognate antigen is unknown. V was trimmed by 2 bases and J by 5 bases, leaving 12 bases between them. Germline values: CDR1 SGHTA, CDR2 FQGNSA. The CDR3 spans 14 residues. This entry comes from a study of T cell responses to AZD1222 COVID-19 vaccine. Findings and caveats of the study: A mostly white British donor set with more females was recruited, and clonal diversity was possibly underestimated. Unmutated variant regions are reportedly targeted by nearly half of spike-specific TCRs. The CD4 TCRs associated with vaccination extended across spike and predominated at 160-218 and 743-854. Every sample of the repertoires postdated the peak T cell response.

The table came from immunoSEQ multiplex PCR; TCRdb's copy has only in-frame clones and leaves some out. This table has 100,000 to 150,000 clones, around 83% appearing once. The rearrangement joins TRBV7-2 to TRBJ1-1; D is perhaps TRBD1 (6 bases). This sequence originates from an adult who received the AZD1222 COVID-19 vaccine. The sample in question was peripheral blood, obtained 28 days after the second AZD1222 dose. The CDR3 here is CASSLYRDRTEAFF. CDR3 DNA: TGTGCCAGCAGCTTATACAGGGACCGGACTGAAGCTTTCTTT.